These T cell receptor beta chains were read from a single sample in a study of regulatory T cells in long-lasting Graves disease. TCRdb processed the multiplex PCR reads anew with MiXCR; each CDR3 protein has one entry. The sample holds around 400,000 distinct CDR3 sequences, roughly 15% seen once. These data were also filed under a second study, of T cells in Graves' hyperthyroidism and ophthalmopathy.

The sample here was peripheral blood mononuclear cells (PBMCs), taken at new diagnosis, from a patient treated with antithyroid drugs. The receptors shown here come from a woman aged 40 to 50 with Graves disease. The CDR3 runs from the conserved cysteine through the conserved F or W. Each record gives: V gene, J gene, D gene, clone size, CDR3 DNA, CDR3 protein. D genes are given only for firm matches. The listing skips clone size in some rows; elsewhere it reads once, few, many or a size class.

v_call: TRBV5-1
j_call: TRBJ2-7
d_call: -
clone_size: many
cdr3_nt: TGCGCCAGCAGCTTGGGGGGGTTGGGAGCGAGAGAGCAGTACTTC
cdr3_aa: CASSLGGLGAREQYF

v_call: TRBV3-1
j_call: TRBJ2-7
d_call: TRBD2
clone_size: many
cdr3_nt: TGTGCCAGCAGCCAGCGGGAGGGTTACGAGCAGTACTTC
cdr3_aa: CASSQREGYEQYF

v_call: TRBV6-1
j_call: TRBJ1-3
d_call: TRBD1
clone_size: few
cdr3_nt: TGTGCCAGCAGGGCCTTGGACAGGGTAGACACCATATATTTT
cdr3_aa: CASRALDRVDTIYF

v_call: TRBV7-2
j_call: TRBJ1-5
d_call: -
clone_size: few
cdr3_nt: TGTGCCAGCAGCTTAAGTTCGACACGCAATCAGCCCCGGCATTTT
cdr3_aa: CASSLSSTRNQPRHF

v_call: TRBV27
j_call: TRBJ2-7
d_call: TRBD1
clone_size: many
cdr3_nt: TGTGCCAGCAGTCAGGGACAGGCGAGACCCTACGAGCAGTACTTC
cdr3_aa: CASSQGQARPYEQYF

v_call: TRBV7-9
j_call: TRBJ1-1
d_call: -
clone_size: many
cdr3_nt: TGTGCCAGCAGCCGCCCCCGTATGAACACTGAAGCTTTCTTT
cdr3_aa: CASSRPRMNTEAFF

v_call: TRBV9
j_call: TRBJ1-2
d_call: TRBD1
clone_size: many
cdr3_nt: TGTGCCAGCAGCCCTCAGGCGGGGACAGTTCTATATGGCTACACCTTC
cdr3_aa: CASSPQAGTVLYGYTF

v_call: TRBV27
j_call: TRBJ2-3
d_call: -
clone_size: -
cdr3_nt: TGTGCCAGCAGTCTCTGGACAGCATCCGATACGCAGTATTTT
cdr3_aa: CASSLWTASDTQYF

v_call: TRBV2
j_call: TRBJ1-5
d_call: -
clone_size: few
cdr3_nt: TGTGCCAGGTCACAACCAGGGGTCAATCAGCCCCAGCATTTT
cdr3_aa: CARSQPGVNQPQHF

v_call: TRBV29-1
j_call: TRBJ1-2
d_call: -
clone_size: -
cdr3_nt: TGCAGCGTTGAAGATCTAGGAACGAAGGGGCTCACCTTC
cdr3_aa: CSVEDLGTKGLTF

v_call: TRBV11-1
j_call: TRBJ2-7
d_call: -
clone_size: many
cdr3_nt: TGTGCCAGCAGCTTTGGTCGAGAGCAGTACTTC
cdr3_aa: CASSFGREQYF

v_call: TRBV6-2/TRBV6-3
j_call: TRBJ2-7
d_call: TRBD2
clone_size: few
cdr3_nt: TGTGCCAGCAGCGGGACTAGCGGGAGGGCCGTCGGGCAGTACTTC
cdr3_aa: CASSGTSGRAVGQYF

v_call: TRBV2
j_call: TRBJ2-7
d_call: -
clone_size: many
cdr3_nt: TGTGCCAGCAGTGAAAGGTACGAGCAGTACTTC
cdr3_aa: CASSERYEQYF

v_call: TRBV27
j_call: TRBJ1-5
d_call: -
clone_size: -
cdr3_nt: TGTGCCAGCAGCGAACCCGGGGGGGCTCAGCCCCAGCATTTT
cdr3_aa: CASSEPGGAQPQHF

v_call: TRBV12-3/TRBV12-4
j_call: TRBJ2-5
d_call: -
clone_size: many
cdr3_nt: TGTGCCAGCAGTGGGGCGGTACAGTACTTC
cdr3_aa: CASSGAVQYF

v_call: TRBV19
j_call: TRBJ1-3
d_call: -
clone_size: many
cdr3_nt: TGTGCCAGTAGTATCAGGGGCTCTGGAAACACCATATATTTT
cdr3_aa: CASSIRGSGNTIYF

v_call: TRBV18
j_call: TRBJ2-7
d_call: TRBD2
clone_size: many
cdr3_nt: TGTGCCAGCTCACCAGCTAGCGGGAGCTACGAGCAGTACTTC
cdr3_aa: CASSPASGSYEQYF

v_call: TRBV11-3
j_call: TRBJ2-5
d_call: -
clone_size: -
cdr3_nt: TGTGCCAGCAGCTCCACCATGGCAGGGGAGGGGGAGACCCAGTACTTC
cdr3_aa: CASSSTMAGEGETQYF

v_call: TRBV4-1
j_call: TRBJ2-1
d_call: TRBD2
clone_size: -
cdr3_nt: TGCGCCAGCAGCCAAGTTAGCGGGTCCTACAATGAGCAGTTCTTC
cdr3_aa: CASSQVSGSYNEQFF

v_call: TRBV27
j_call: TRBJ2-5
d_call: -
clone_size: many
cdr3_nt: TGTGCCAGCAGTTTGTCCCCCCAGTACTTC
cdr3_aa: CASSLSPQYF

v_call: TRBV12-3/TRBV12-4
j_call: TRBJ1-5
d_call: -
clone_size: many
cdr3_nt: TGTGCCAGCAGTTTAGTCCAATCTGATCAGCCCCAGCATTTT
cdr3_aa: CASSLVQSDQPQHF

v_call: TRBV10-2
j_call: TRBJ2-7
d_call: TRBD1
clone_size: -
cdr3_nt: TGCGCCAGCGGACAGGCCTCCGAGCAGTACTTC
cdr3_aa: CASGQASEQYF

v_call: TRBV2
j_call: TRBJ1-4
d_call: -
clone_size: few
cdr3_nt: TGTGCCAGCAGCGGCCCCGCTAATGAAAAACTGTTTTTT
cdr3_aa: CASSGPANEKLFF

v_call: TRBV12-3/TRBV12-4
j_call: TRBJ2-3
d_call: -
clone_size: many
cdr3_nt: TGTGCCAGCAGTTCCACAGCCTTTGATACGCAGTATTTT
cdr3_aa: CASSSTAFDTQYF

v_call: TRBV30
j_call: TRBJ2-2
d_call: -
clone_size: many
cdr3_nt: TGTGCCTACATAGCGGTTACCGGGGAGCTGTTTTTT
cdr3_aa: CAYIAVTGELFF

v_call: TRBV12-3/TRBV12-4
j_call: TRBJ2-1
d_call: -
clone_size: many
cdr3_nt: TGTGCCAGCAGTTCTCCTGCTGGGGGCTTTGAGCAGTTCTTC
cdr3_aa: CASSSPAGGFEQFF

v_call: TRBV12-3/TRBV12-4
j_call: TRBJ2-3
d_call: TRBD2
clone_size: -
cdr3_nt: TGTGCCAGCAGGGGAAGGACTAGCGGGAGTGTTACGCAGTATTTT
cdr3_aa: CASRGRTSGSVTQYF

v_call: TRBV5-1
j_call: TRBJ2-1
d_call: TRBD2
clone_size: many
cdr3_nt: TGCGCCAGCAGCTTGGTTGGACTAGCGGGACTTAATGAGCAGTTCTTC
cdr3_aa: CASSLVGLAGLNEQFF

v_call: TRBV6-2/TRBV6-3
j_call: TRBJ2-1
d_call: -
clone_size: -
cdr3_nt: TGTGCCAGCGCCCGGGAGCGTCACGAGTTCTTC
cdr3_aa: CASARERHEFF

v_call: TRBV4-3
j_call: TRBJ1-4
d_call: -
clone_size: few
cdr3_nt: TGCGCCAGCAGCCCTATGCAGGGCTTGGGTGAAAAACTGTTTTTT
cdr3_aa: CASSPMQGLGEKLFF

v_call: TRBV10-3
j_call: TRBJ1-5
d_call: TRBD1
clone_size: few
cdr3_nt: TGTGCCATCAGTGAGACGGGCCAGGGGGCCTACCAGCCCCAGCATTTT
cdr3_aa: CAISETGQGAYQPQHF

v_call: TRBV4-3
j_call: TRBJ1-1
d_call: -
clone_size: few
cdr3_nt: TGCGCCAGCAGCCAAGGGGTGGGTGGGGGAAGCACTGAAGCTTTCTTT
cdr3_aa: CASSQGVGGGSTEAFF

v_call: TRBV13
j_call: TRBJ2-1
d_call: -
clone_size: -
cdr3_nt: TGTGCCAGCAGGGGTAGGGACCTTGTCACGGACTACAATGAGCAGTTCTTC
cdr3_aa: CASRGRDLVTDYNEQFF

v_call: TRBV5-1
j_call: TRBJ2-7
d_call: -
clone_size: many
cdr3_nt: TGCGCCAGCGGCAAATCGACAGTTTCCTACGAGCAGTACTTC
cdr3_aa: CASGKSTVSYEQYF

v_call: TRBV5-1
j_call: TRBJ1-2
d_call: -
clone_size: many
cdr3_nt: TGTGCCAGCAGCTTAGGAGGAACGATCTATGGCTACACCTTC
cdr3_aa: CASSLGGTIYGYTF

v_call: TRBV7-9
j_call: TRBJ2-2
d_call: -
clone_size: -
cdr3_nt: TGTGCCAGCAACTCGGACAGAGCCTGGGCGAACACCGGGGAGCTGTTTTTT
cdr3_aa: CASNSDRAWANTGELFF

v_call: TRBV5-1
j_call: TRBJ2-1
d_call: -
clone_size: few
cdr3_nt: TGCGCCAGCAGCTTGAGTAGGGGTTCCGAATACAATGAGCAGTTCTTC
cdr3_aa: CASSLSRGSEYNEQFF

v_call: TRBV3-1
j_call: TRBJ2-7
d_call: TRBD2
clone_size: many
cdr3_nt: TGTGCCAGCAGCCCGAAACTAGCGGGAGGTTTCTACGAGCAGTACTTC
cdr3_aa: CASSPKLAGGFYEQYF

v_call: TRBV4-2
j_call: TRBJ2-7
d_call: -
clone_size: -
cdr3_nt: TGTGCCAGCAGCCACGCGACTGGGGCCTACGAGCAGTACTTC
cdr3_aa: CASSHATGAYEQYF

v_call: TRBV9
j_call: TRBJ2-1
d_call: -
clone_size: many
cdr3_nt: TGTGCCAGCAGCGTAGGTGATGAGCAGTTCTTC
cdr3_aa: CASSVGDEQFF

v_call: TRBV9
j_call: TRBJ2-3
d_call: -
clone_size: many
cdr3_nt: TGTGCCAGCAGCGGATCGGAGAGTGGGGGCACAGATACGCAGTATTTT
cdr3_aa: CASSGSESGGTDTQYF

v_call: TRBV4-3
j_call: TRBJ2-2
d_call: TRBD2
clone_size: many
cdr3_nt: TGCGCCAGCAGCCGCGGGACTAGCGGGACCGGGGAGCTGTTTTTT
cdr3_aa: CASSRGTSGTGELFF

v_call: TRBV28
j_call: TRBJ2-3
d_call: TRBD2
clone_size: many
cdr3_nt: TGTGCCAGCAGTTTAATACTAGCGGGAGCGGCAGATACGCAGTATTTT
cdr3_aa: CASSLILAGAADTQYF

v_call: TRBV14
j_call: TRBJ2-7
d_call: -
clone_size: many
cdr3_nt: TGTGCCAGCAGCCAACACAGGCCTCACTACGAGCAGTACTTC
cdr3_aa: CASSQHRPHYEQYF

v_call: TRBV7-2
j_call: TRBJ2-1
d_call: TRBD2
clone_size: many
cdr3_nt: TGTGCCAGCAGCTTAGGCCCTCTCCTAGCGGGAGAAAAGAATGAGCAGTTCTTC
cdr3_aa: CASSLGPLLAGEKNEQFF

v_call: TRBV2
j_call: TRBJ2-1
d_call: TRBD2
clone_size: many
cdr3_nt: TGTGCCAGCAGTGAAACCCGACTAGCGAGAAACAATGAGCAGTTCTTC
cdr3_aa: CASSETRLARNNEQFF

v_call: TRBV19
j_call: TRBJ1-1
d_call: -
clone_size: -
cdr3_nt: TGTGCCAGTAGTGTTTCAGGGGTCACTGAAGCTTTCTTT
cdr3_aa: CASSVSGVTEAFF

v_call: TRBV12-3/TRBV12-4
j_call: TRBJ1-2
d_call: TRBD1
clone_size: -
cdr3_nt: TGTGCCAGCAGTTCTCGGACAGGGGGCGGCTATGGCTACACCTTC
cdr3_aa: CASSSRTGGGYGYTF

v_call: TRBV4-2
j_call: TRBJ2-3
d_call: TRBD2
clone_size: -
cdr3_nt: TGTGCCAGCAGCCACCAACTAGCGGCCCCCACAGATACGCAGTATTTT
cdr3_aa: CASSHQLAAPTDTQYF

v_call: TRBV20-1
j_call: TRBJ1-6
d_call: TRBD1
clone_size: many
cdr3_nt: TGCATCCTTGTGGAGCCGGGACAGGGTTCTAGAGGCGATAATTCACCCCTCCACTTT
cdr3_aa: CILVEPGQGSRGDNSPLHF

v_call: TRBV3-1
j_call: TRBJ2-1
d_call: TRBD1
clone_size: few
cdr3_nt: TGTGCCAGCAGCCCCTTACCAGGACAGGGTTTCGATGAGCAGTTCTTC
cdr3_aa: CASSPLPGQGFDEQFF

v_call: TRBV6-2/TRBV6-3
j_call: TRBJ2-5
d_call: TRBD2
clone_size: many
cdr3_nt: TGTGCCAGCAGTTATCGGGGGGTGCGGGAGACCCAGTACTTC
cdr3_aa: CASSYRGVRETQYF

v_call: TRBV20-1
j_call: TRBJ2-7
d_call: -
clone_size: many
cdr3_nt: TGCAGTGCTCGGCCGACTAGACCCGAGAGATACGAGCAGTACTTC
cdr3_aa: CSARPTRPERYEQYF

v_call: TRBV19
j_call: TRBJ1-5
d_call: TRBD1
clone_size: many
cdr3_nt: TGTGCCAGTAGTATCCTAACAGGGGCGACTCAGCCCCAGCATTTT
cdr3_aa: CASSILTGATQPQHF